These 30 T cell receptor beta chains were sequenced from one sample in a study of post-analysis software for immune sequencing data. cDNA libraries of TCR beta carried unique molecular identifiers. TCRdb re-called the PCR reads with MiXCR, one entry per CDR3 protein. The sample contains approximately 770,000 distinct CDR3 sequences, 46% of which appear only once. These receptors have no identified antigens. Study-wide results and limits: Five TRBV segments occurring more often in patients than controls included TRBV5-6, TRBV5-1 and TRBV20-1.

The sequencing sample was made of blood. The receptors derive from a girl aged 10 to 17 with multiple sclerosis.

The chain has TRBV4-3 and TRBJ1-2; D remains ambiguous. V lost 1 base and J 5 bases, leaving 11 bases between the germline ends. The CDR3 loop spans 14 amino acids. CDR1 and CDR2 from the germline V gene are LGHNA and YSLEER. The CDR3 spells CASSQVLEGYGYTF. CDR3 DNA sequence: TGCGCCAGCAGCCAAGTCCTTGAAGGGTATGGCTACACCTTC.

The chain links TRBV20-1 to TRBJ2-1, with 8 bases identical to TRBD2. This CDR3 is 14 amino acids long. Germline assignment: CDR1 DFQATT and CDR2 SNEGSKA (reference sequence). The CDR3 bases are TGCAGCGCTCCGGGGGGGGTAGCCTGGGGTGAGCAGTTCTTC. Translating it yields CSAPGGVAWGEQFF.

At least ten counts were recorded for this clonotype. The chain has TRBV6-1 and TRBJ2-3, with no clear D. V was pared by 3 bases and J by 0 bases, with 10 bases between. This CDR3 spans 15 amino acids. Germline V gene sequence: CDR1 MNHNS, CDR2 SASEGT. CDR3 in amino acids: CASSDDSPSTDTQYF. The CDR3 coding sequence is TGTGCCAGCAGTGACGATAGCCCTAGCACAGATACGCAGTATTTT.

This clonotype has just a few counts. The chain joins TRBV11-2 to TRBJ2-7, with TRBD1 as a possible D gene (5 bases). CDR3 length: 15 residues. CDR1 SGHAT and CDR2 FQNNGV come from the germline V gene. Trimming left V 3 bases short and J 1 base short, with 13 bases between. CDR3 sequence: CASSFDRAYSYEQYF. The CDR3 DNA reads as TGTGCCAGCAGCTTTGACAGAGCTTATTCCTACGAGCAGTACTTC.

With respect to this clonotype: A far bigger clonotype differs at one base, so this is likely a read error. The chain is built from TRBV15 and TRBJ2-7; no clear D. CDR1 and CDR2 from the germline V gene are LNHNV and YYDKDF (reference sequence). The V end was cut by 5 bases, the J end by 0 bases, with 5 bases between. CDR3 length: 12 residues. The CDR3 nucleotides are TGTGCCACCAGCCAGGACTCCTACGAGCAGTACTTC. It encodes CATSQDSYEQYF.

This clonotype was found a few times. The rearrangement joins TRBV16 to TRBJ1-2; no definite D call. CDR3 length: 12 amino acids. The V gene lost 4 bases and the J gene lost 6 bases, with 9 bases spanning the gap. The germline CDR1 and CDR2 sequences are KGHSY and FQNENV. For the CDR3, the DNA is TGTGCCAGCAGCCGTATGGGGAATGGCTACACCTTC. As protein: CASSRMGNGYTF. Full variable domain (missing parts from reference TRBV16 and TRBJ1-2): GEEVAQTPKHLVRGEGQKAKLYCAPIKGHSYVFWYQQVLKNEFKFLISFQNENVFDETGMPKERFSAKCLPNSPCSLEIQATKLEDSAVYFCASSRMGNGYTFGSGTRLTVV.

CDR3 coding DNA: TGTGCCAGCACCACGACAGCGGGAGGAATCTACGAGCAGTACTTC. Amino acids: CASTTTAGGIYEQYF. The rearrangement joins TRBV7-9 to TRBJ2-5; 9 bases match TRBD2. The assigned J gene may be wrong: the sequence end matches TRBJ2-7 better. The germline V gene has CDR1 SEHNR and CDR2 FQNEAQ (reference sequence). The CDR3 spans 15 residues.

This clonotype was picked up one time. The J gene is TRBJ2-1, the V gene TRBV15; 11 bases fit TRBD2. Germline V gene data show CDR1 as LNHNV and CDR2 as YYDKDF (reference sequence). V gave up 2 bases and J gave up 3 bases; unmatched junction bases: 3. The CDR3 extends over 16 amino acids. As DNA, the CDR3 is TGTGCCACCAGCAGATTAGCGGGGGGGCGCTACAATGAGCAGTTCTTC. Protein sequence: CATSRLAGGRYNEQFF. Variable domain in full (rest from reference TRBV15 and TRBJ2-1): DAMVIQNPRYQVTQFGKPVTLSCSQTLNHNVMYWYQQKSSQAPKLLFHYYDKDFNNEADTPDNFQSRRPNTSFCFLDIRSPGLGDTAMYLCATSRLAGGRYNEQFFGPGTRLTVL.

This chain links TRBV5-4 with TRBJ2-1; D possibly matches TRBD1 or TRBD2 (5 bases each). CDR1 is SGHNT, CDR2 YYREEE, per germline (reference sequence). Trimming removed 8 bases from V and 3 bases from J, with 12 bases in between. CDR3 size: 13 residues. CDR3 sequence: CASGDPDYNEQFF. The CDR3 DNA reads as TGTGCCAGTGGGGACCCAGACTACAATGAGCAGTTCTTC.

The chain is built from TRBV11-3 and TRBJ1-1, with TRBD1 as a possible D gene (5 bases). This CDR3 is 11 amino acids long. Germline V gene lookup returns CDR1 SGHNT and CDR2 YENEEA. V lost 5 bases to trimming and J lost 13 bases, with 14 bases between them. CDR3 bases: TGTGCCAGCAGCATGGACGGAGGGGTTTTCTTT. This gives the protein CASSMDGGVFF.

This clonotype has just a few counts. The chain uses TRBV5-5 and TRBJ2-5; 11 bases align to TRBD2. Germline values: CDR1 SGHKS, CDR2 YYEKEE (reference sequence). The J segment lost 5 bases and the V segment lost 4 bases, leaving 13 bases of the junction unmatched. This CDR3 spans 17 amino acids. CDR3 in DNA: TGTGCCAGCAGCCAATTTTTAGCGGGAGGGCCAGGGGAGACCCAGTACTTC. As protein: CASSQFLAGGPGETQYF.

J is TRBJ2-4 and V is TRBV11-2, with 8 bases matching TRBD2. Germline loops: CDR1 SGHAT, CDR2 FQNNGV. V lost 5 bases, J lost 13 bases, and 13 bases stayed unmatched. This CDR3 has 14 amino acids. The CDR3 DNA reads as TGTGCCAGCAGCCTACCGGGAGGGCCGGGGGAGCAGTACTTC. Translation gives CASSLPGGPGEQYF.

The V and J genes are TRBV5-6 and TRBJ2-5; 7 bases line up with TRBD2. J lost 5 bases, V lost 3 bases, and 7 bases had no gene match. CDR1 and CDR2 from the germline V gene are SGHDT and YYEEEE. The CDR3 runs 14 residues. CDR3 sequence (DNA): TGTGCCAGCAGCTGGGGCTGGGGAGGGGAGACCCAGTACTTC. It yields the protein CASSWGWGGETQYF.

The chain recombines TRBV12-3 or TRBV12-4 with TRBJ1-2, with D uncertain. V was trimmed by 3 bases and J by 2 bases, leaving 10 bases between them. The CDR3 runs 14 residues. The CDR3 nucleotides are TGTGCCAGCAGTTTGGACGGAAAAAACTATGGCTACACCTTC. This sequence encodes CASSLDGKNYGYTF.

The J gene is TRBJ2-4, the V gene TRBV9; 7 bases are shared with TRBD1. Matching the DNA end better, TRBJ2-5 makes the J call doubtful. The CDR3 has 16 amino acids. CDR1 and CDR2 (germline): SGDLS, YYNGEE. This chain's CDR3 is CASSVGPQGVRETQYF. The CDR3 bases are TGTGCCAGCAGCGTCGGCCCTCAGGGGGTAAGGGAGACCCAGTACTTC.

V is TRBV5-1 and J is TRBJ1-1; D might be TRBD1 (5 bases). The CDR3 spans 12 residues. V was shortened by 5 bases and J by 7 bases, with 12 bases between the two germline ends. The germline V gene encodes CDR1 SGHRS and CDR2 YFSETQ. CDR3 residues: CASRGTTFEAFF. Here the CDR3 DNA reads TGCGCCAGCAGGGGGACTACTTTTGAAGCTTTCTTT.

This clonotype was observed a handful of times. This rearrangement joins TRBV7-3 to TRBJ2-3; 7 bases align to TRBD2. CDR3 length: 15 amino acids. Germline V CDR1 and CDR2: SGHTA, FQGTGA. J gave up 0 bases and V 5 bases, and 5 bases lay outside the gene matches. The CDR3 loop reads CASSIAGSSTDTQYF. CDR3 coding DNA: TGTGCCAGCAGCATAGCGGGTTCCAGCACAGATACGCAGTATTTT. The whole variable domain, remainder taken from reference TRBV7-3 and TRBJ2-3, is GAGVSQTPSNKVTEKGKYVELRCDPISGHTALYWYRQSLGQGPEFLIYFQGTGAADDSGLPNDRFFAVRPEGSVSTLKIQRTERGDSAVYLCASSIAGSSTDTQYFGPGTRLTVL.

This rearrangement joins TRBV9 to TRBJ2-1, with 15 bases aligning to TRBD2. This CDR3 has 16 residues. Germline lookup yields CDR1 SGDLS and CDR2 YYNGEE. Trimming removed 3 bases from V and 5 bases from J; junction bases left unmatched: 3. The CDR3 DNA follows: TGTGCCAGCAGCGAGGGACTAGCGGGAGGTAACAATGAGCAGTTCTTC. Protein: CASSEGLAGGNNEQFF.

This clonotype was seen a few times. The chain is built from TRBV5-1 and TRBJ1-2; 7 bases line up with TRBD1. Germline loops: CDR1 SGHRS, CDR2 YFSETQ. CDR3 length: 16 residues. The V gene end was trimmed by 5 bases and the J gene end by 0 bases; junction bases not matched to a gene: 10. For the CDR3, the DNA is TGCGCCAGCAGATCCGGGACAGAGCAATCTAACTATGGCTACACCTTC. Its protein product is CASRSGTEQSNYGYTF.

This clonotype has more than one count but fewer than ten. V usage is TRBV9 and J usage is TRBJ2-5, with D unresolved. Trimming stripped 2 bases from V and 2 bases from J, with 13 bases between. There are 15 residues in the CDR3. Germline assignment: CDR1 SGDLS and CDR2 YYNGEE. The CDR3 loop reads CASSVEALLQETQYF. Here the CDR3 DNA reads TGTGCCAGCAGCGTCGAAGCGCTCCTACAAGAGACCCAGTACTTC. Full variable domain (remainder filled in from reference TRBV9 and TRBJ2-5): DSGVTQTPKHLITATGQRVTLRCSPRSGDLSVYWYQQSLDQGLQFLIQYYNGEERAKGNILERFSAQQFPDLHSELNLSSLELGDSALYFCASSVEALLQETQYFGPGTRLLVL.

The chain joins TRBV20-1 to TRBJ1-1; TRBD1 agrees at 7 bases. Germline CDR1 reads DFQATT; CDR2 reads SNEGSKA (reference sequence). J lost 5 bases, V lost 0 bases, and 3 bases had no gene match. This CDR3 contains 13 residues. CDR3 residues: CSAREQGCTEAFF. The CDR3 DNA follows: TGCAGTGCTAGAGAACAGGGGTGTACTGAAGCTTTCTTT.

The sample holds a few counts of this clonotype. The V and J genes are TRBV20-1 and TRBJ2-3, with D possibly matching TRBD2 (6 bases). V was cut by 7 bases and J by 6 bases, with 20 bases left in between. The CDR3 length is 14 residues. CDR1 is DFQATT and CDR2 is SNEGSKA in the germline V gene (reference sequence). The CDR3 DNA reads as TGCAGTGTTAGGGATCGGCTAGCGTCGGATACGCAGTATTTT. Protein: CSVRDRLASDTQYF.

V is TRBV20-1 and J is TRBJ2-1; D is ambiguous. There are 16 residues in the CDR3. Looked up from germline, CDR1 is DFQATT and CDR2 is SNEGSKA (reference sequence). Trimming removed 1 base at V and 0 bases at J, with 13 bases between. CDR3 DNA: TGCAGTGCTAGAGGGGCTTCTCCGAGCTCCTACAATGAGCAGTTCTTC. Its protein is CSARGASPSSYNEQFF.

There are a few counts of this clonotype. The chain carries TRBV12-3 or TRBV12-4 and TRBJ2-5; D possibly corresponds to TRBD2 (6 bases). CDR3 length: 16 residues. V gave up 7 bases and J gave up 1 base, with 19 bases separating them. CDR3 region: CASTSAGLGSQETQYF. The CDR3 coding sequence is TGTGCCAGCACCTCGGCGGGGCTAGGGTCCCAAGAGACCCAGTACTTC.

The sample holds many counts of this clonotype. The genes are TRBV4-2 and TRBJ2-2; D call uncertain. The V and J ends lost 0 bases and 2 bases respectively, with 4 bases between them. The CDR3 has 14 amino acids. Germline CDR1 and CDR2: LGHNA and YNFKEQ. CDR3 in DNA: TGTGCCAGCAGCCAAGACGGTAACACCGGGGAGCTGTTTTTT. This gives the protein CASSQDGNTGELFF.

This clonotype was seen once. The V gene is TRBV9, the J gene TRBJ2-3, with D unclear. This CDR3 contains 14 residues. The germline V gene has CDR1 SGDLS and CDR2 YYNGEE. V dropped 1 base and J dropped 0 bases, with 6 bases sitting between them. This CDR3 reads CASSVLPSTDTQYF. CDR3 nucleotides: TGTGCCAGCAGCGTACTACCTAGCACAGATACGCAGTATTTT.

There are a few counts of this clonotype. CDR3 sequence: CATSDSGPNQETQYF. The CDR3 nucleotides are TGTGCCACCAGTGACAGCGGACCGAACCAAGAGACCCAGTACTTC. The J gene is TRBJ2-5, the V gene TRBV24-1, with D maybe TRBD2 (5 bases). The CDR3 has 15 residues. Deletions cut 4 bases from V and 0 bases from J, with 11 bases between. Per the germline V gene, CDR1 is KGHDR and CDR2 is SFDVKD.

The V and J genes are TRBV7-9 and TRBJ2-3, with TRBD1 matching over 8 bases. The CDR3 spans 16 residues. Germline CDR1 reads SEHNR; CDR2 reads FQNEAQ (reference sequence). The V segment lost 6 bases and the J segment 6 bases; nucleotides outside the gene matches: 14. The CDR3 DNA follows: TGTGCCAGCAGGTTACAGGGGGACGGTCTTACTGATACGCAGTATTTT. Protein product: CASRLQGDGLTDTQYF.

The V gene is TRBV18, the J gene TRBJ1-2; 7 bases are a match to TRBD1. Per the germline V gene, CDR1 is KGHSH and CDR2 is LQKENI. The CDR3 runs to 15 residues. V dropped 2 bases and J dropped 5; count of bases not matched to a gene: 8. The DNA for the CDR3 is TGTGCCAGCTCACCATCGGAGGGGGCGCGGTATGGCTACACCTTC. It translates to CASSPSEGARYGYTF. The variable domain in full, completed from reference TRBV18 and TRBJ1-2, reads NAGVMQNPRHLVRRRGQEARLRCSPMKGHSHVYWYRQLPEEGLKFMVYLQKENIIDESGMPKERFSAEFPKEGPSILRIQQVVRGDSAAYFCASSPSEGARYGYTFGSGTRLTVV.

The chain joins TRBV4-2 to TRBJ2-3, with a tentative D call TRBD2 (5 bases). V shed 3 bases and J shed 4 bases, with 17 bases lying between them. CDR1 LGHNA and CDR2 YNFKEQ come from the germline V gene. The CDR3 length is 16 residues. As DNA, the CDR3 is TGTGCCAGCAGCCATACGGACCAAGAAGCGGCAGATACGCAGTATTTT. This sequence encodes CASSHTDQEAADTQYF.